Listed below are T cell receptor beta chains from one sample, sequenced in a study of OX40 agonist ivuxolimab in advanced cancers. Here immunoSEQ multiplex PCR was the method, and the copy in TCRdb shows in-frame clones only, minus some. The table shows around 81,000 clones, with roughly 90% occurring only once. The sample in question was CD4+ or CD8+ T cells sorted from blood, obtained in a trial of the OX40 agonist ivuxolimab. The source of these receptors is an adult with an advanced solid tumor such as melanoma, head and neck, liver or kidney cancer. Both conserved end residues are part of each CDR3. The D gene is left open where the match is weak. The size field is filled for only some rows; it gives once, few, many or a size class.

d_call j_call clone_size v_call cdr3_nt cdr3_aa
NA TRBJ2-2 NA TRBV28 TGTGCCACCCTGGATGTGGGCACCGGGGAGCTGTTTTTT CATLDVGTGELFF
NA TRBJ2-2 NA TRBV5-1 TGCGCCAGCCTTGAAACCACGAACACCGGGGAGCTGTTTTTT CASLETTNTGELFF
TRBD2 TRBJ2-1 NA TRBV2 TGTGCCAGCAGTCAAATGCGGGGGTCCTACAATGAGCAGTTCTTC CASSQMRGSYNEQFF
NA TRBJ2-2 NA TRBV28 TGTGCCAGCAGCCCCAGGGCCGGGGAGCTGTTTTTT CASSPRAGELFF
TRBD1 TRBJ1-1 NA TRBV5-1 TGCGCCAGCAGCAACCCGGGACAGGGAGTGAACACTGAAGCTTTCTTT CASSNPGQGVNTEAFF
NA TRBJ1-1 once TRBV6-5 TGTGCCAGCAGTTACACAGGATTTGAAGCTTTCTTT CASSYTGFEAFF
TRBD1 TRBJ1-3 NA TRBV7-2 TGTGCCAGCAGCTTGTGGACAGGGACGGGAAACACCATATATTTT CASSLWTGTGNTIYF
NA TRBJ1-1 once TRBV2 TGTGCCAGCAGTAATAGGCCGGATGAAGCTTTCTTT CASSNRPDEAFF
NA TRBJ1-4 NA TRBV19 TGTGCCAGTACAACCTTCATTGGAACTAATGAAAAACTGTTTTTT CASTTFIGTNEKLFF
NA TRBJ2-1 NA TRBV5-4 TGTGCCAGCAGAGGTTCGGACTCCGCCTACAATGAGCAGTTCTTC CASRGSDSAYNEQFF
TRBD2 TRBJ2-1 NA TRBV7-3 TGTGCCAGCAGCACCCAACCTCTAGCGGGAGCCTTTGAGCAGTTCTTC CASSTQPLAGAFEQFF
NA TRBJ2-3 NA TRBV6-5 TGTGCCAGCAGTTTCTTTAGCGTTGGTCCCACAGATACGCAGTATTTT CASSFFSVGPTDTQYF
TRBD2 TRBJ2-1 NA TRBV6-6 TGTGCCAGCAGGGACCCGGGACTAGCGTACAATGAGCAGTTCTTC CASRDPGLAYNEQFF
TRBD2 TRBJ2-1 NA TRBV4-2 TGTGCCAGCAGCCGCGGGGGAGGCTACAATGAGCAGTTCTTC CASSRGGGYNEQFF
TRBD1 TRBJ2-1 NA TRBV23-1 TGCGCCAGCAGACGAAGCAGGGGGTTCTCCTACAATGAGCAGTTCTTC CASRRSRGFSYNEQFF
TRBD1 TRBJ2-7 NA TRBV7-9 TGTGCCAGCAGCTTAACCGGACAGGGGGGATACGAGCAGTACTTC CASSLTGQGGYEQYF
NA TRBJ2-5 NA TRBV18 TGTGCCAGCTCACGGAGTGGAGAGACCCAGTACTTC CASSRSGETQYF
TRBD2 TRBJ2-7 NA TRBV5-4 TGTGCCAGCAGCTTGACCCAAAGCGGGAGTATCGGTCACGAGCAGTACTTC CASSLTQSGSIGHEQYF
TRBD1 TRBJ2-1 NA TRBV12-5 TGTGCTAGTGGTTCCAACAGGGGGAGTTCCTACAATGAGCAGTTCTTC CASGSNRGSSYNEQFF
NA TRBJ1-3 NA TRBV4-1 TGCGCCAGCAGCCAAGATGGCAGCCGTCGCCTGGGCACCATATATTTT CASSQDGSRRLGTIYF
TRBD2 TRBJ2-5 NA TRBV30 TGTGCCTGGAGTGTTAAGGGACTAGCTTACTTC CAWSVKGLAYF
NA TRBJ1-2 NA TRBV28 TGTGCCAGCCGGGAAGGCCCCGTTAACTATGGCTACACCTTC CASREGPVNYGYTF
TRBD2 TRBJ2-2 NA TRBV9 TGTGCCAGCAGCGTTTTCGGGGGGACTAGCGGGAGACCCACCGGGGAGCTGTTTTTT CASSVFGGTSGRPTGELFF
TRBD2 TRBJ2-7 once TRBV11-1 TGTGCCAGCAGCTTAGGGGGGCGATTTACTAGCGGACGCTACGAGCAGTACTTC CASSLGGRFTSGRYEQYF
NA TRBJ2-2 NA TRBV19 TGTGCCAGTAGTATGAATAGAGGGGGCACCGGGGAGCTGTTTTTT CASSMNRGGTGELFF
NA TRBJ2-1 NA TRBV15 TGTGCCACCAGCAGACCTCCGACTAGCAATGAGCAGTTCTTC CATSRPPTSNEQFF
NA TRBJ2-5 NA TRBV7-2 TGTGCCAGCAGCTTACAAAGGGAGACCCAGTACTTC CASSLQRETQYF
NA TRBJ2-4 once TRBV28 TGTGCCAGCAGTAATCCGAGGGGAGACCAAAACATTCAGTACTTC CASSNPRGDQNIQYF